These 8 T cell receptor beta chains were sequenced from one sample in a study of T cells in tumors and immune-related adverse events (dated by TCRdb to the early 2020s). This specimen's treatment or condition label, interpreted: nivolumab (PD-1 blockade) given before sampling. To prepare the library, the immunoSEQ multiplex PCR assay was applied. TCRdb holds this immuneACCESS table with in-frame rearrangements only. Some clones are missing; in checked studies, unresolved V genes explain under half, and the rest has no known cause. This sample has around 8,100 clones in its table, and 94% of those were observed once. The leading ten clones occupy about 2% of the sample. The sequencing used lymph node tissue, collected from a patient treated with anti-PD-1 therapy. The origin of the receptors is a female donor with metastatic renal cell carcinoma.

The chain recombines TRBV19 with TRBJ2-1; D is perhaps TRBD1 (6 bases). Germline V gene lookup returns CDR1 LNHDA and CDR2 SQIVND (reference sequence). The length of the CDR3 is 15 residues. The V gene lost 5 bases and the J gene lost 6 bases, with 17 bases spanning the gap. The CDR3 protein is CASSLRTEYGNEQFF. The CDR3 nucleotides are TGTGCCAGTAGTCTCAGGACAGAATATGGCAATGAGCAGTTCTTC.

CDR3 sequence reads: CASSFDTPGELFF. In DNA, the CDR3 is TGCGCCAGCAGCTTCGACACCCCCGGGGAGCTGTTTTTT. The chain carries TRBV5-1 and TRBJ2-2; D is uncertain. The CDR3 is 13 residues long. V lost 2 bases, J lost 6 bases, and 8 bases lay in between. Looked up from germline, CDR1 is SGHRS and CDR2 is YFSETQ.

The rearrangement joins TRBV4-2 to TRBJ1-3; D is possibly TRBD1 (5 bases). This CDR3 comprises 15 residues. Deletions cut 1 base from V and 4 bases from J, with 11 bases between. Germline loops: CDR1 LGHNA, CDR2 YNFKEQ. For the CDR3, the DNA is TGTGCCAGCAGCCAAGTTACAGGCGCAGGAAACACCATATATTTT. It translates to CASSQVTGAGNTIYF.

The genes are TRBV4-1 and TRBJ2-3; TRBD1 matches at 8 bases. CDR1 and CDR2 from the germline V gene are MGHRA and YSYEKL. The junction had 4 bases not matched to a gene; V was cut back by 2 bases and J by 0 bases. The CDR3 sequence is 16 residues long. The CDR3 sequence is CASSQQNRGSTDTQYF. Here the CDR3 DNA reads TGCGCCAGCAGCCAACAAAACAGGGGGAGCACAGATACGCAGTATTTT.

J is TRBJ1-3 and V is TRBV5-4, with TRBD1 matching over 9 bases. The CDR3 length is 16 residues. After removal of 1 base from V and 2 bases from J, the junction contained 4 bases not matched to a gene. Germline V gives CDR1 SGHNT, CDR2 YYREEE (reference sequence). CDR3 in amino acids: CASSLLGQGPGNTIYF. Written as DNA, the CDR3 is TGTGCCAGCAGCTTGCTGGGACAGGGTCCTGGAAACACCATATATTTT.

This chain links TRBV2 with TRBJ2-7, with 7 bases that match TRBD1. Germline V gene sequence: CDR1 SNHLY, CDR2 FYNNEI. This CDR3 contains 14 residues. V was clipped by 3 bases and J by 2 bases; unmatched bases: 4. CDR3 amino acids: CASSETGPPYEQYF. DNA of the CDR3: TGTGCCAGCAGTGAGACAGGGCCACCCTACGAGCAGTACTTC.

The chain carries TRBV5-5 and TRBJ1-4; D is possibly TRBD1 (5 bases). CDR3 size: 17 residues. From germline, CDR1 is SGHKS and CDR2 YYEKEE (reference sequence). V gave up 0 bases and J gave up 8 bases, with 20 bases separating them. The CDR3 here is CASSLAGITGGREKLFF. The CDR3 bases are TGTGCCAGCAGCTTGGCGGGGATTACAGGCGGGAGGGAAAAACTGTTTTTT.

This clone occurred a few times. This sequence joins TRBV5-4 and TRBJ2-3, with D possibly matching TRBD2 (6 bases). Germline CDR1 reads SGHNT; CDR2 reads YYREEE (reference sequence). CDR3 length: 17 amino acids. V was pared by 0 bases and J by 4 bases, with 18 bases between. DNA for the CDR3: TGTGCCAGCAGCTTGGCCGAAGGCGGGGTGGGCGCAGATACGCAGTATTTT. As protein: CASSLAEGGVGADTQYF.